These 28 T cell receptor beta chains were sequenced from one sample in a study of blood T cell repertoires in COVID-19. The protocol was immunoSEQ multiplex PCR, while the TCRdb copy is restricted to in-frame clones and leaves out a portion. Among over 150,000 clones listed, around 83% were seen once. Source material: peripheral blood. The receptors here all came from a woman in her seventies with COVID-19, enrolled during active disease.

This clone was seen a few times. This rearrangement joins TRBV7-9 to TRBJ2-5; no reliable D call. Germline V gene lookup returns CDR1 SEHNR and CDR2 FQNEAQ (reference sequence). The CDR3 sequence is 15 residues long. V gave up 1 base and J gave up 0 bases, with 9 bases separating them. CDR3 nucleotide sequence: TGTGCCAGCAGCTTAGTCGCAGCGTACCAAGAGACCCAGTACTTC. Encoded protein: CASSLVAAYQETQYF.

The chain uses TRBV7-2 and TRBJ2-2, with TRBD2 matching 10 bases. Germline V gene lookup returns CDR1 SGHTA and CDR2 FQGNSA. The length of the CDR3 is 16 residues. The V and J ends lost 6 bases and 1 base, in that order; junction bases with no gene match: 5. Here the CDR3 reads CASSQRTSGNTGELFF. In DNA form, the CDR3 reads TGTGCCAGCAGTCAGAGGACTAGCGGGAACACCGGGGAGCTGTTTTTT.

This chain uses TRBV28 with TRBJ1-5; 10 bases are a match to TRBD1. V lost 6 bases and J lost 4; bases outside the gene matches: 6. Germline CDR1 and CDR2: MDHEN and SYDVKM. The CDR3 runs to 15 residues. The CDR3 here is CASSQTGGGNQPQHF. The CDR3 nucleotides are TGTGCCAGCAGCCAGACAGGGGGCGGGAATCAGCCCCAGCATTTT.

The chain recombines TRBV18 with TRBJ1-3; D may be TRBD1 (5 bases). The CDR3 is 14 residues long. V was cut by 5 bases and J by 2 bases, with 10 bases left in between. Germline assignment: CDR1 KGHSH and CDR2 LQKENI. The CDR3 loop is CASSGGEAGNTIYF. DNA of the CDR3: TGTGCCAGCTCAGGAGGGGAAGCTGGAAACACCATATATTTT.

Ten or more counts support this clone. This chain uses TRBV4-2 with TRBJ2-2; TRBD2 might be the D (6 bases). V was trimmed by 1 base and J by 2 bases, leaving 11 bases between them. CDR1 and CDR2 from the germline V gene are LGHNA and YNFKEQ. The CDR3 spans 16 residues. The CDR3 DNA follows: TGTGCCAGCAGCCAAGCTTCGGGAGTAAACACCGGGGAGCTGTTTTTT. Protein sequence: CASSQASGVNTGELFF.

The chain is built from TRBV28 and TRBJ1-5; maybe TRBD1 (6 bases). Trimming removed 6 bases at V and 6 bases at J, with 15 bases between. The CDR3 covers 14 residues. Germline loops: CDR1 MDHEN, CDR2 SYDVKM. The CDR3 protein is CASSRGGDGQPQHF. CDR3 coding DNA: TGTGCCAGCAGCAGGGGTGGGGACGGTCAGCCCCAGCATTTT.

This chain connects TRBV10-1 to TRBJ2-3; 9 nucleotides agree with TRBD2. The length of the CDR3 is 14 residues. V dropped 10 bases and J dropped 4; count of bases not matched to a gene: 9. Germline-derived CDR1 and CDR2 are WNHNN and SYGVQD (reference sequence). In DNA form, the CDR3 reads TGCGCCATCAGGTTAGCGGGAGTGCCAGATACGCAGTATTTT. This sequence encodes CAIRLAGVPDTQYF.

This clone was seen repeatedly, ten times or more. The chain's CDR3 is CASRGDRNTGELFF. CDR3 in DNA: TGTGCCAGCAGAGGGGACAGAAACACCGGGGAGCTGTTTTTT. V usage is TRBV6-5 and J usage is TRBJ2-2; TRBD1 aligns across 7 bases. The junction had 3 bases not matched to a gene; V was cut back by 6 bases and J by 2 bases. Germline V lookup: CDR1 MNHEY, CDR2 SVGAGI. CDR3 size: 14 residues.

The CDR3 coding sequence is TGTGCCTGGAGTGTAGGACTAGCGGGAATCAATGAGCAGTTCTTC. Translated: CAWSVGLAGINEQFF. The chain uses TRBV30 and TRBJ2-1; TRBD2 matches 12 bases. Germline assignment: CDR1 GTSNPN and CDR2 SVGIG (reference sequence). V gave up 0 bases and J gave up 6 bases; unmatched junction bases: 3. This CDR3 region has 15 residues.

The V and J genes are TRBV18 and TRBJ2-7, with 10 nucleotides matching TRBD2. Germline lookup yields CDR1 KGHSH and CDR2 LQKENI. This CDR3 contains 14 residues. V shed 6 bases, J shed 6 bases, and the junction held 8 bases outside the gene matches. The CDR3 sequence is CASSRSGRAGEQYF. CDR3 coding DNA: TGTGCCAGCTCTCGCAGCGGGAGGGCCGGCGAGCAGTACTTC.

A few counts support this clone. The chain joins TRBV19 to TRBJ1-3; D not resolved. This CDR3 region has 14 residues. Trimming cost V 7 bases and J 0 bases, with 10 bases left between them. CDR1 LNHDA and CDR2 SQIVND come from the germline V gene (reference sequence). The CDR3 DNA reads TGTGCCAGTACCCGAAGCCTCTCTGGAAACACCATATATTTT. It specifies CASTRSLSGNTIYF.

The chain couples TRBV5-1 to TRBJ2-5; D is undetermined. Germline V lookup: CDR1 SGHRS, CDR2 YFSETQ. Trimming took 4 bases from V and 2 from J, leaving 15 bases between them. This CDR3 region has 15 residues. The chain's CDR3 is CASSPGQVSQETQYF. In DNA form, the CDR3 reads TGCGCCAGCAGCCCTGGGCAGGTTAGTCAAGAGACCCAGTACTTC.

On this clone itself: The germline gene is not matched at one end of the junction; a read error may be the cause. The rearrangement links TRBV11-2 to TRBJ2-5; no clear D. The CDR3 is 13 amino acids. In germline, CDR1 is SGHAT, CDR2 FQNNGV. The CDR3 DNA reads TGTGCCAGCAGCGTAGACTTGCAAGAGACCCAGTACTTC. Protein product: CASSVDLQETQYF.

The chain employs TRBV19 and TRBJ2-2, with 8 bases identical to TRBD1. The trim removed 0 bases at V and 5 bases at J, leaving 11 bases unmatched. Germline V lookup: CDR1 LNHDA, CDR2 SQIVND (reference sequence). The CDR3 contains 18 residues. The CDR3, as DNA: TGTGCCAGTAGTATAGAACTCTACGACAGGGGTCCAACCGGGGAGCTGTTTTTT. Protein product: CASSIELYDRGPTGELFF.

The chain couples TRBV19 to TRBJ2-5; TRBD2 matches at 7 bases. The CDR3 totals 14 residues. With V trimmed by 4 bases and J by 4 bases, 6 bases remained unmatched. Per germline, CDR1 LNHDA and CDR2 SQIVND (reference sequence). CDR3 DNA: TGTGCCAGTAGTACGACGTGGGGGGGAGAGACCCAGTACTTC. Its translation: CASSTTWGGETQYF. The full variable domain, in which reference TRBV19 and TRBJ2-5 provide the parts outside the CDR3, is DGGITQSPKYLFRKEGQNVTLSCEQNLNHDAMYWYRQDPGQGLRLIYYSQIVNDFQKGDIAEGYSVSREKKESFPLTVTSAQKNPTAFYLCASSTTWGGETQYFGPGTRLLVL.

V is TRBV7-9 and J is TRBJ1-4; a possible D gene is TRBD1 (5 bases). Germline-derived CDR1 and CDR2 are SEHNR and FQNEAQ (reference sequence). The CDR3 is 14 amino acids. V dropped 5 bases and J dropped 3 bases, with 10 bases sitting between them. The CDR3 sequence: CASSRTGPNEKLFF. For the CDR3, the DNA is TGTGCCAGCAGCCGCACAGGACCTAATGAAAAACTGTTTTTT.

The V call is TRBV5-1, the J call TRBJ1-2, with unresolved D. Trimming took off 0 bases at V and 4 bases at J, with 10 bases between the two ends. The CDR3 contains 14 residues. CDR1 SGHRS and CDR2 YFSETQ come from the germline V gene. The chain's CDR3 is CASSLAEGGYGYTF. In DNA, the CDR3 is TGCGCCAGCAGCTTGGCGGAGGGCGGCTATGGCTACACCTTC.

V is TRBV28 and J is TRBJ2-7; D gene unclear. CDR3 length: 14 amino acids. Germline values: CDR1 MDHEN, CDR2 SYDVKM. V was trimmed by 5 bases and J by 2 bases, leaving 13 bases between them. The CDR3 loop reads CASSRLKTTYEQYF. The CDR3 nucleotides read TGTGCCAGCAGTCGACTTAAAACGACCTACGAGCAGTACTTC.

This clone has just one count. This sequence joins TRBV3-1 (or the pseudogene TRBV3-2) and TRBJ2-1, with a tentative D call TRBD2 (6 bases). Trimming pared 1 base from V and 5 bases from J, leaving 21 bases between. The CDR3 is 18 amino acids. Looked up from germline, CDR1 is LGHDT and CDR2 is YNNKEL (reference sequence). The CDR3 sequence: CASSQGLGGASVHNEQFF. CDR3 nucleotide sequence: TGTGCCAGCAGCCAAGGGTTAGGCGGGGCTAGCGTCCACAATGAGCAGTTCTTC.

The rearrangement joins TRBV6-2 or TRBV6-3 to TRBJ1-1; 7 bases are a match to TRBD1. The trim removed 4 bases at V and 9 bases at J, leaving 8 bases unmatched. Germline V gene sequence: CDR1 MNHEY, CDR2 SVGEGT. CDR3 length: 13 amino acids. CDR3: CASSFRQGIKAFF. DNA of the CDR3: TGTGCCAGCAGTTTCCGACAGGGCATTAAAGCTTTCTTT.

The chain couples TRBV19 to TRBJ1-1; tentative D call: TRBD1 (5 bases). From germline, CDR1 is LNHDA and CDR2 SQIVND (reference sequence). Trimming left V 3 bases short and J 0 bases short, with 8 bases between. The CDR3 extends over 14 amino acids. CDR3 protein: CASSMGGMNTEAFF. CDR3 DNA sequence: TGTGCCAGTAGTATGGGGGGAATGAACACTGAAGCTTTCTTT.

The rearrangement uses TRBV18 and TRBJ2-7, with a tentative D call TRBD1 (8 bases). The CDR3 extends over 13 amino acids. V lost 8 bases and J 4 bases, leaving 15 bases between the germline ends. Germline CDR1 and CDR2: KGHSH and LQKENI. The chain's CDR3 is CASGQGGSYEQYF. The CDR3, as DNA: TGTGCCAGCGGACAGGGCGGGAGTTACGAGCAGTACTTC.

This chain uses TRBV2 with TRBJ1-5, with TRBD1 as a possible D gene (6 bases). The CDR3 is made up of 13 amino acids. V lost 1 base, J lost 16 bases, and 17 bases lay in between. Germline assignment: CDR1 SNHLY and CDR2 FYNNEI. CDR3 DNA sequence: TGTGCCAGCAGTGAAGGGGGCAGGGGAATTGGACATTTT. Protein product: CASSEGGRGIGHF.

This chain joins TRBV5-5 and TRBJ2-2, with unresolved D. V gave up 1 base and J gave up 6 bases, with 4 bases separating them. Germline V gene data show CDR1 as SGHKS and CDR2 as YYEKEE (reference sequence). The CDR3 has 12 amino acids. The DNA for the CDR3 is TGTGCCAGCAGCTTGTTCTCCGGGGAGCTGTTTTTT. It yields the protein CASSLFSGELFF.

This clone was detected a few times. This chain connects TRBV18 to TRBJ2-7; 9 nucleotides align to TRBD2. Germline V gene data show CDR1 as KGHSH and CDR2 as LQKENI. The CDR3 runs to 18 residues. V trimming: 3 bases; J trimming: 0 bases; junction bases outside the gene matches: 12. For the CDR3, the DNA is TGTGCCAGCTCACCTAGAGCGGGAGGTCAAGGGAGCTCCTACGAGCAGTACTTC. Translating gives CASSPRAGGQGSSYEQYF.

The chain has TRBV19 and TRBJ1-2, with D perhaps TRBD1 (6 bases). CDR1 and CDR2 from the germline V gene are LNHDA and SQIVND (reference sequence). Trimming pared 5 bases from V and 8 bases from J, leaving 21 bases between. This CDR3 region has 15 residues. CDR3 amino acids: CASSAQGHPRSGYTF. For the CDR3, the DNA is TGTGCCAGTAGTGCCCAGGGACACCCGAGATCAGGCTACACCTTC.

The genes are TRBV10-1 and TRBJ1-1; perhaps TRBD1 as D (6 bases). This CDR3 has 15 amino acids. Germline V gene lookup returns CDR1 WNHNN and CDR2 SYGVQD (reference sequence). V was clipped by 4 bases and J by 4 bases, with 16 bases between them. The CDR3 DNA sequence: TGCGCCAGCAGTGCAGAACAGGGTCCGCTCACTGAAGCTTTCTTT. Amino acid sequence: CASSAEQGPLTEAFF.

The J gene is TRBJ2-7, the V gene TRBV30, with 7 nucleotides matching TRBD1. The CDR3 has 13 amino acids. Germline V gene data show CDR1 as GTSNPN and CDR2 as SVGIG (reference sequence). The junction had 2 bases not matched to a gene; V was cut back by 1 base and J by 2 bases. CDR3 sequence: CAWSEGAAYEQYF. In DNA, the CDR3 is TGTGCCTGGAGTGAGGGGGCAGCCTACGAGCAGTACTTC.